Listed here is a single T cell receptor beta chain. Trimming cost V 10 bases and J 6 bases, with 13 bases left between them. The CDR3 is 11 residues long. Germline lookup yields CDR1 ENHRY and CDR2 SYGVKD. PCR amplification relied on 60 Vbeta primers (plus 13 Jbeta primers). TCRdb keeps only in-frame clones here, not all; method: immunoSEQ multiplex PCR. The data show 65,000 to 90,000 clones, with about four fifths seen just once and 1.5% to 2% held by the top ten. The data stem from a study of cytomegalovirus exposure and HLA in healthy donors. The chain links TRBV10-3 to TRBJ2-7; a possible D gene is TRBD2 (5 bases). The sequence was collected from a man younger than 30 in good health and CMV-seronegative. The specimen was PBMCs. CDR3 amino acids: CATSEVLEQYF. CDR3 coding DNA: TGTGCCACCTCGGAGGTCCTCGAGCAGTACTTC.